The 28 T cell receptor beta chains reported below all come from one sample, sequenced in a study of identifying expanded T cells in peripheral blood. TCRdb's copy holds only in-frame clones and misses some; the assay was immunoSEQ multiplex PCR. The repertoire holds about 86,000 clones, with about 88% as singletons. The sequenced sample consisted of blood. The receptors come from a person aged 18 to 75 in good health.

The genes are TRBV29-1 and TRBJ1-3; the D gene is possibly TRBD1 (5 bases). This CDR3 has 12 residues. CDR1 SQVTM and CDR2 ANQGSEA come from the germline V gene. V lost 3 bases, J lost 4 bases, and 7 bases lay in between. CDR3 bases: TGCAGCGTTGAGGGGGTAGGAAACACCATATATTTT. It specifies CSVEGVGNTIYF. Full variable domain (remainder filled in from reference TRBV29-1 and TRBJ1-3): SAVISQKPSRDICQRGTSLTIQCQVDSQVTMMFWYRQQPGQSLTLIATANQGSEATYESGFVIDKFPISRPNLTFSTLTVSNMSPEDSSIYLCSVEGVGNTIYFGEGSWLTVV.

The genes are TRBV4-3 and TRBJ2-1, with 9 bases that match TRBD2. Germline CDR1 LGHNA, CDR2 YSLEER. V lost 3 bases to trimming and J lost 0 bases; unmatched junction nucleotides: 6. The CDR3 is made up of 17 amino acids. DNA for the CDR3: TGCGCCAGCAGCCAGTTAGCGGGGGAAGACTCCTACAATGAGCAGTTCTTC. Its translation is CASSQLAGEDSYNEQFF.

The chain carries TRBV19 and TRBJ1-1, with D tentatively TRBD1 (6 bases). V lost 9 bases and J 0 bases, leaving 11 bases between the germline ends. The CDR3 is made up of 13 amino acids. Germline V gene sequence: CDR1 LNHDA, CDR2 SQIVND (reference sequence). The CDR3 reads CASKGQLNTEAFF. The CDR3 DNA reads TGTGCCAGCAAAGGACAGCTGAACACTGAAGCTTTCTTT.

The chain links TRBV27 to TRBJ1-1; D is unclear. The CDR3 sequence is 14 residues long. V lost 2 bases, J lost 3 bases, and 10 bases lay in between. The V gene's germline CDR1 is MNHEY and CDR2 SMNVEV (reference sequence). The CDR3: CASSLRFWDTEAFF. The CDR3 coding sequence is TGTGCCAGCAGTTTAAGGTTTTGGGACACTGAAGCTTTCTTT.

The V call is TRBV14, the J call TRBJ2-7; D tentatively reads TRBD1 or TRBD2 (5 bases each). The germline V gene encodes CDR1 SGHDN and CDR2 FVKESK. Trimming took 5 bases from V and 4 from J, leaving 21 bases between them. The CDR3 runs 16 residues. CDR3 loop: CASSTGEILRGYEQYF. The DNA for the CDR3 is TGTGCCAGCAGCACCGGGGAGATTCTAAGGGGATACGAGCAGTACTTC.

The rearrangement uses TRBV7-2 and TRBJ1-1; 7 bases align to TRBD1. The CDR3 extends over 12 amino acids. Germline V gene data show CDR1 as SGHTA and CDR2 as FQGNSA. J gave up 14 bases and V 5 bases, and 11 bases lay outside the gene matches. The CDR3 DNA follows: TGTGCCAGCAGCCTAAACCGGGACAGAGCCTTCTTT. This sequence encodes CASSLNRDRAFF.

The chain has TRBV14 and TRBJ2-3; a possible D gene is TRBD1 (5 bases). The germline V and J ends were trimmed by 5 bases and 5 bases, with 11 bases remaining between them. The germline gives CDR1 SGHDN, CDR2 FVKESK. This CDR3 region has 13 residues. CDR3 loop: CASSAQGLDTQYF. The CDR3, as DNA: TGTGCCAGCAGCGCCCAGGGTTTAGATACGCAGTATTTT.

V and J are TRBV5-6 and TRBJ2-5; D gene ambiguous. The CDR3 is made up of 16 amino acids. Trimming left V 2 bases short and J 5 bases short, with 19 bases between. In germline, CDR1 is SGHDT, CDR2 YYEEEE. The CDR3 sequence is CASSLASSRKTETQYF. The CDR3 bases are TGTGCCAGCAGCTTAGCCAGTTCCCGCAAGACGGAGACCCAGTACTTC. The full variable domain, in which reference TRBV5-6 and TRBJ2-5 provide the parts outside the CDR3, is DAGVTQSPTHLIKTRGQQVTLRCSPKSGHDTVSWYQQALGQGPQFIFQYYEEEERQRGNFPDRFSGHQFPNYSSELNVNALLLGDSALYLCASSLASSRKTETQYFGPGTRLLVL.

The gene calls are TRBV16 and TRBJ1-6; no reliable D call. Trimming shortened V by 2 bases and J by 2 bases, and 13 bases separated the two germline ends. Germline CDR1 reads KGHSY; CDR2 reads FQNENV. This CDR3 spans 17 amino acids. The CDR3 bases are TGTGCCAGCAGCCAACAAGGTATTCAGACCTATAATTCACCCCTCCACTTT. Protein: CASSQQGIQTYNSPLHF. Looking up the rest from reference TRBV16 and TRBJ1-6 gives the full variable domain: GEEVAQTPKHLVRGEGQKAKLYCAPIKGHSYVFWYQQVLKNEFKFLISFQNENVFDETGMPKERFSAKCLPNSPCSLEIQATKLEDSAVYFCASSQQGIQTYNSPLHFGNGTRLTVT.

The rearrangement uses TRBV19 and TRBJ2-7, with 10 positions matching TRBD2. Trimming at V came to 2 bases and at J to 3 bases, leaving 1 base not matched to a gene. The CDR3 covers 14 residues. Germline CDR1 is LNHDA and CDR2 is SQIVND (reference sequence). The CDR3 nucleotides are TGTGCCAGTAGTATAACTAGCGGGGTCTACGAGCAGTACTTC. It is translated as CASSITSGVYEQYF. Based on the CDR3 plus reference TRBV19 and TRBJ2-7, the full variable domain is DGGITQSPKYLFRKEGQNVTLSCEQNLNHDAMYWYRQDPGQGLRLIYYSQIVNDFQKGDIAEGYSVSREKKESFPLTVTSAQKNPTAFYLCASSITSGVYEQYFGPGTRLTVT.

The chain uses TRBV5-8 and TRBJ2-5; 7 positions match TRBD2. V was pared by 1 base and J by 1 base, with 7 bases of the junction left unmatched. The CDR3 loop spans 16 amino acids. Per the germline V gene, CDR1 is SGHTS and CDR2 is YDEGEE. DNA for the CDR3: TGTGCCAGCAGCTTGAAACCGGGGGAGGGCCAAGAGACCCAGTACTTC. It is translated as CASSLKPGEGQETQYF.

CDR3 DNA sequence: TGTGCCAGCAGCCTAGGGGAACTCAACACTGAAGCTTTCTTT. This encodes CASSLGELNTEAFF. J is TRBJ1-1 and V is TRBV7-2; D perhaps matches TRBD1 (5 bases). The ends were cut back, 5 bases at V and 2 bases at J, with 12 bases in the middle. Per germline, CDR1 SGHTA and CDR2 FQGNSA. The CDR3 is made up of 14 amino acids.

V is TRBV4-3 and J is TRBJ2-3, with 7 bases that match TRBD2. V dropped 0 bases and J dropped 0; count of bases not matched to a gene: 9. CDR1 and CDR2 from the germline V gene are LGHNA and YSLEER. This CDR3 is built from 18 residues. The CDR3 region is CASSQDNLGAGSTDTQYF. Here the CDR3 DNA reads TGCGCCAGCAGCCAAGATAATCTTGGAGCGGGGAGCACAGATACGCAGTATTTT.

The chain combines TRBV7-9 with TRBJ1-3, with D possibly TRBD1 on 5 matching bases. Germline CDR1 SEHNR, CDR2 FQNEAQ (reference sequence). There are 15 residues in the CDR3. The V and J ends lost 5 bases and 0 bases respectively, with 11 bases between them. The CDR3 loop is CASSLWGDSGNTIYF. CDR3 in DNA: TGTGCCAGCAGCCTTTGGGGGGACTCTGGAAACACCATATATTTT.

The J gene is TRBJ1-5, the V gene TRBV30; D remains ambiguous. Looked up from germline, CDR1 is GTSNPN and CDR2 is SVGIG (reference sequence). CDR3 length equals 13 residues. V was cut by 0 bases and J by 4 bases, with 7 bases left in between. Written as DNA, the CDR3 is TGTGCCTGGAGTGTAGGACCAAATCAGCCCCAGCATTTT. Protein sequence: CAWSVGPNQPQHF.

The chain links TRBV7-2 to TRBJ1-4; TRBD1 might be the D (5 bases). This CDR3 comprises 13 residues. V lost 6 bases and J 4 bases, leaving 9 bases between the germline ends. Per germline, CDR1 SGHTA and CDR2 FQGNSA. CDR3 sequence reads: CASSRQFNEKLFF. CDR3 sequence (DNA): TGTGCCAGCAGTCGACAGTTTAATGAAAAACTGTTTTTT.

This clone has more than one count but fewer than ten. The rearrangement uses TRBV5-1 and TRBJ2-6; D not resolved. Germline values: CDR1 SGHRS, CDR2 YFSETQ. V lost 4 bases and J lost 4, with 12 bases in between. CDR3 length equals 15 residues. CDR3 sequence (DNA): TGCGCCAGCAGCGAACCGGGTTTAGGGGCCAACGTCCTGACTTTC. It encodes CASSEPGLGANVLTF.

J is TRBJ2-3 and V is TRBV5-1, with 12 bases aligning to TRBD2. Trimming cost V 4 bases and J 6 bases; bases outside gene matches: 6. CDR1 is SGHRS and CDR2 is YFSETQ in the germline V gene. This CDR3 contains 15 residues. The CDR3 sequence: CASSTLAGGPDTQYF. CDR3 nucleotides: TGCGCCAGCAGCACCCTAGCGGGGGGGCCGGATACGCAGTATTTT.

DNA of the CDR3: TGTGCCAGCAGTTTTGGACAGGGGTACAATCAGCCCCAGCATTTT. This sequence encodes CASSFGQGYNQPQHF. J is TRBJ1-5 and V is TRBV2, with 9 bases that match TRBD1. V lost 5 bases and J lost 3; bases outside the gene matches: 5. CDR3 size: 15 residues. In germline, CDR1 is SNHLY, CDR2 FYNNEI.

J is TRBJ1-4 and V is TRBV19; no clear D gene. Germline lookup yields CDR1 LNHDA and CDR2 SQIVND (reference sequence). V shed 5 bases and J shed 0 bases, with 13 bases lying between them. This CDR3 region has 16 residues. The CDR3 DNA reads TGTGCCAGTAGTTCCGTCCAAGATGCAACTAATGAAAAACTGTTTTTT. It specifies CASSSVQDATNEKLFF.

The rearrangement uses TRBV4-3 and TRBJ2-7; TRBD1 matches at 8 bases. V trimming: 0 bases; J trimming: 3 bases; junction bases outside the gene matches: 10. Germline V gene data show CDR1 as LGHNA and CDR2 as YSLEER. The CDR3 has 17 residues. The CDR3 reads CASSQDPAARGHYEQYF. The CDR3 nucleotides read TGCGCCAGCAGCCAAGACCCGGCGGCCAGGGGGCACTACGAGCAGTACTTC.

The chain couples TRBV18 to TRBJ2-3; 7 bases map to TRBD1. The CDR3 spans 18 residues. Germline V gene sequence: CDR1 KGHSH, CDR2 LQKENI. J lost 0 bases, V lost 4 bases, and 13 bases had no gene match. The CDR3 nucleotides are TGTGCCAGCTCACGACCGGGACAGTCTACCACTAGCACAGATACGCAGTATTTT. Its translation: CASSRPGQSTTSTDTQYF.

V usage is TRBV10-2 and J usage is TRBJ2-1; 10 bases align to TRBD2. V lost 10 bases and J lost 4; bases outside the gene matches: 10. There are 15 residues in the CDR3. Germline V gene data show CDR1 as WSHSY and CDR2 as SAAADI. The CDR3 spells CATDVGLAVYNEQFF. DNA for the CDR3: TGCGCCACCGATGTAGGACTAGCGGTTTACAATGAGCAGTTCTTC.

The DNA for the CDR3 is TGTGCCACCAGCAGAGAAGACAGGGGTTGGGAAAAACTGTTTTTT. This encodes CATSREDRGWEKLFF. The V gene is TRBV15, the J gene TRBJ1-4; TRBD1 matches 8 bases. Germline assignment: CDR1 LNHNV and CDR2 YYDKDF (reference sequence). V was clipped by 0 bases and J by 8 bases; unmatched bases: 5. The CDR3 runs 15 residues.

This chain connects TRBV5-5 to TRBJ2-3; 8 bases align to TRBD1. J gave up 2 bases and V 4 bases, and 3 bases lay outside the gene matches. The CDR3 has 14 residues. Germline V gene data show CDR1 as SGHKS and CDR2 as YYEKEE (reference sequence). The CDR3 loop is CASSKGQDTDTQYF. The CDR3 nucleotides read TGTGCCAGCAGCAAGGGACAGGACACAGATACGCAGTATTTT.

V gene TRBV10-3 combines with J gene TRBJ1-2, with 10 bases aligning to TRBD1. Per the germline V gene, CDR1 is ENHRY and CDR2 is SYGVKD. The CDR3 runs to 12 residues. The CDR3 DNA sequence: TGTGTGTCCGGGACAGGGGCCGGTGGCTACACCTTC. Amino acid sequence: CVSGTGAGGYTF.

The rearrangement links TRBV10-1 to TRBJ1-5; D might be TRBD1 (5 bases). This CDR3 spans 15 amino acids. Germline V CDR1 and CDR2: WNHNN, SYGVQD (reference sequence). V was cut by 1 base and J by 0 bases, with 7 bases left in between. The CDR3 loop reads CASSEWGNSNQPQHF. CDR3 DNA sequence: TGCGCCAGCAGTGAGTGGGGGAATAGCAATCAGCCCCAGCATTTT.

This clone was detected a few times. The chain joins TRBV29-1 to TRBJ1-2, with 7 bases identical to TRBD1. Looked up from germline, CDR1 is SQVTM and CDR2 is ANQGSEA. The CDR3 has 15 amino acids. The V segment lost 7 bases and the J segment 5 bases; nucleotides outside the gene matches: 16. CDR3 DNA: TGCAGCGCCGTACCCCTGGACAGGAGGGAATATGGCTACACCTTC. Translated, it gives CSAVPLDRREYGYTF.